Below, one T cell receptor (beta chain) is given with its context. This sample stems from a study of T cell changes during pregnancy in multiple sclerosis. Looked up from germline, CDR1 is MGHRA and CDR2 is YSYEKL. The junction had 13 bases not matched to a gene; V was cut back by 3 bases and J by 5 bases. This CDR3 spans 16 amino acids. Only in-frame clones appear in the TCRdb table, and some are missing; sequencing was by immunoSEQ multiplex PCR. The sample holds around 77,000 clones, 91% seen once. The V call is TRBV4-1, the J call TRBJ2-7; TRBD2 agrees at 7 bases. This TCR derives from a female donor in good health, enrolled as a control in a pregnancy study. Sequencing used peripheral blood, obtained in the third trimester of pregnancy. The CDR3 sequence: CASSQTPGLGTNEQYF. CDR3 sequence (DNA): TGCGCCAGCAGCCAGACCCCCGGACTAGGAACCAACGAGCAGTACTTC.